These T cell receptor beta chains were read from a single sample in a study of T-cell reconstitution after alpha-beta-depleted transplantation in children. TCRdb re-called the PCR reads through MiXCR, storing one row per CDR3 protein. Of nearly 550,000 distinct CDR3 sequences in the sample, around 18% are singletons; the top ten hold 2.5% to 4%. Sequenced here: PBMCs from the stem cell graft donor, sampled from the stem cell graft. The receptors stem from a human donor who donated a stem cell graft to a child with acute lymphoblastic leukemia. The CDR3 runs from the conserved cysteine through the conserved F or W. The D gene is left open where the match is weak. Part of the rows lack a size; the others show once, few, many or a class for expanded clones.

CDR3nt: TGCGCCAGCAGCTTATTACAGGGTACGGAGCCCCAGCATTTT
CDR3aa: CASSLLQGTEPQHF
j_gene: TRBJ1-5
abundance: -
d_gene: -
v_gene: TRBV5-1

CDR3nt: TGTGCCAGCAGTACTCGACAGGGGGCGCAGGTTCAGCCCCAGCATTTT
CDR3aa: CASSTRQGAQVQPQHF
j_gene: TRBJ1-5
abundance: few
d_gene: TRBD1
v_gene: TRBV27

CDR3nt: TGTGCCAGCAGTGAGTCCACTTTGGTCTATGGCTACACCTTC
CDR3aa: CASSESTLVYGYTF
j_gene: TRBJ1-2
abundance: few
d_gene: -
v_gene: TRBV25-1

CDR3nt: TGCGCCAGCAGCCCGCCGGACAGGCCTCCCTACGAGCAGTACTTC
CDR3aa: CASSPPDRPPYEQYF
j_gene: TRBJ2-7
abundance: few
d_gene: TRBD1
v_gene: TRBV5-1

CDR3nt: TGTGCCAGCAGCTTAGCGTGGGGGCCAGGGGGCTACACCTTC
CDR3aa: CASSLAWGPGGYTF
j_gene: TRBJ1-2
abundance: few
d_gene: -
v_gene: TRBV7-8

CDR3nt: TGTGCCACCACCCTGATAGATATGAGGGGACCCCAAGAGACCCAGTACTTC
CDR3aa: CATTLIDMRGPQETQYF
j_gene: TRBJ2-5
abundance: -
d_gene: -
v_gene: TRBV3-1

CDR3nt: TGCAGTGCTATCCTGGGACTAGCGGGATTAATTGGGCTCTACAATGAGCAGTTCTTC
CDR3aa: CSAILGLAGLIGLYNEQFF
j_gene: TRBJ2-1
abundance: few
d_gene: TRBD2
v_gene: TRBV20-1

CDR3nt: TGCGCCAGCAGAACAACCTCTGGGGCCAACGTCCTGACTTTC
CDR3aa: CASRTTSGANVLTF
j_gene: TRBJ2-6
abundance: few
d_gene: -
v_gene: TRBV5-1

CDR3nt: TGTGCCAGCAGCGCTACAGGTTTTGGCAATGAGCAGTTCTTC
CDR3aa: CASSATGFGNEQFF
j_gene: TRBJ2-1
abundance: few
d_gene: -
v_gene: TRBV9

CDR3nt: TGTGCCAGCAGTTTATTTGGGAACAATCAGCCCCAGCATTTT
CDR3aa: CASSLFGNNQPQHF
j_gene: TRBJ1-5
abundance: -
d_gene: -
v_gene: TRBV27

CDR3nt: TGTGCCAGCAGTTACTTGACACTAGCGGGAGTCCTAGAGCAGTACTTC
CDR3aa: CASSYLTLAGVLEQYF
j_gene: TRBJ2-7
abundance: -
d_gene: TRBD2
v_gene: TRBV6-5

CDR3nt: TGCAGCGTTGACAGGGAATTCACAGATACGCAGTATTTT
CDR3aa: CSVDREFTDTQYF
j_gene: TRBJ2-3
abundance: -
d_gene: -
v_gene: TRBV29-1

CDR3nt: TGCAGTGCTAGAGATGTCGGTTGGCCCCAGCATTTT
CDR3aa: CSARDVGWPQHF
j_gene: TRBJ1-5
abundance: few
d_gene: -
v_gene: TRBV20-1

CDR3nt: TGTGCCAGCAGCTTAGCGGTTGGGCTAGCGCCACAAGAGACCCAGTACTTC
CDR3aa: CASSLAVGLAPQETQYF
j_gene: TRBJ2-5
abundance: -
d_gene: -
v_gene: TRBV7-8

CDR3nt: TGTGCCAGCAGCTTGGAGGACCTTTCCTACGAGCAGTACTTC
CDR3aa: CASSLEDLSYEQYF
j_gene: TRBJ2-7
abundance: few
d_gene: -
v_gene: TRBV5-6

CDR3nt: TGTGCCAGCAGCGTAGGAGAGTATCTAGAGACCCAGTACTTC
CDR3aa: CASSVGEYLETQYF
j_gene: TRBJ2-5
abundance: few
d_gene: -
v_gene: TRBV9

CDR3nt: TGTGCCAGCACTCCTTATGATGGGGGGGACAGAAAAACTGAAGCTTTCTTT
CDR3aa: CASTPYDGGDRKTEAFF
j_gene: TRBJ1-1
abundance: few
d_gene: TRBD1
v_gene: TRBV27

CDR3nt: TGTGCCAGCAGTGACTCGAGGGGCGCGGGAGGGCCCCAAGCCTACAATGAGCAGTTCTTC
CDR3aa: CASSDSRGAGGPQAYNEQFF
j_gene: TRBJ2-1
abundance: -
d_gene: TRBD2
v_gene: TRBV6-4

CDR3nt: TGTGCCATCAGTGACTCAGCCCCTGAAGCTTTCTTT
CDR3aa: CAISDSAPEAFF
j_gene: TRBJ1-1
abundance: few
d_gene: -
v_gene: TRBV10-3

CDR3nt: TGTGCCATCAGTGAGTCAGGCGTTACGGGGCTCTTGCCCCAGCATTTT
CDR3aa: CAISESGVTGLLPQHF
j_gene: TRBJ1-5
abundance: -
d_gene: -
v_gene: TRBV10-3

CDR3nt: TGTGCCTGCCAACTAGCGGCAAGCACAGATACGCAGTATTTT
CDR3aa: CACQLAASTDTQYF
j_gene: TRBJ2-3
abundance: few
d_gene: TRBD2
v_gene: TRBV30

CDR3nt: TGCGCCAGCAGCATAGGACTCGACTACGAGCAGTACTTC
CDR3aa: CASSIGLDYEQYF
j_gene: TRBJ2-7
abundance: few
d_gene: -
v_gene: TRBV5-1

CDR3nt: TGTGCCACCAGCAGAGCCACCCGGTACAATGAGCAGTTCTTC
CDR3aa: CATSRATRYNEQFF
j_gene: TRBJ2-1
abundance: -
d_gene: -
v_gene: TRBV15

CDR3nt: TGTGCCAGCAGTGAAGGGCTAGCGGGCGAGCAGTACTTC
CDR3aa: CASSEGLAGEQYF
j_gene: TRBJ2-7
abundance: few
d_gene: TRBD2
v_gene: TRBV2

CDR3nt: TGTGCCAGCCGCCGGGACGAGGTAACTGAAGCTTTCTTT
CDR3aa: CASRRDEVTEAFF
j_gene: TRBJ1-1
abundance: few
d_gene: -
v_gene: TRBV6-1

CDR3nt: TGTGCCAGCAGTTCTGGGGTTAGTCAGCCCCAGCATTTT
CDR3aa: CASSSGVSQPQHF
j_gene: TRBJ1-5
abundance: few
d_gene: -
v_gene: TRBV6-5

CDR3nt: TGTGCCAGCAGTTTAAGTCCGACCGGGGAGCTGTTTTTT
CDR3aa: CASSLSPTGELFF
j_gene: TRBJ2-2
abundance: -
d_gene: -
v_gene: TRBV12-3/TRBV12-4

CDR3nt: TGCAGTGCTATCGGGGGAGGGCGGGGAGAGACCCAGTACTTC
CDR3aa: CSAIGGGRGETQYF
j_gene: TRBJ2-5
abundance: few
d_gene: TRBD2
v_gene: TRBV20-1

CDR3nt: TGTGCCACCAGTTACGAGGGACTCCAGGAGCAGTTCTTC
CDR3aa: CATSYEGLQEQFF
j_gene: TRBJ2-1
abundance: -
d_gene: -
v_gene: TRBV6-2/TRBV6-3

CDR3nt: TGTGCCAGCAGTTTACATCTGCTGGAAGGAGATACGCAGTATTTT
CDR3aa: CASSLHLLEGDTQYF
j_gene: TRBJ2-3
abundance: once
d_gene: -
v_gene: TRBV12-3/TRBV12-4

CDR3nt: TGTGCCAGCAGCTCAACTAGCGGGAAATACAATGAGCAGTTCTTC
CDR3aa: CASSSTSGKYNEQFF
j_gene: TRBJ2-1
abundance: -
d_gene: TRBD2
v_gene: TRBV12-3/TRBV12-4

CDR3nt: TGTGCCAGCAGCCCTAGCTGGATGAACACCGGGGAGCTGTTTTTT
CDR3aa: CASSPSWMNTGELFF
j_gene: TRBJ2-2
abundance: few
d_gene: -
v_gene: TRBV7-6

CDR3nt: TGTGCCAGCAGCGGAAATTTGGACGTTGAGCAGTTCTTC
CDR3aa: CASSGNLDVEQFF
j_gene: TRBJ2-1
abundance: -
d_gene: -
v_gene: TRBV5-6

CDR3nt: TGTGCCAGCAGCCACGGGACTAGCTCCTACAATGAGCAGTTCTTC
CDR3aa: CASSHGTSSYNEQFF
j_gene: TRBJ2-1
abundance: -
d_gene: TRBD2
v_gene: TRBV7-2

CDR3nt: TGCGCCAGCAGCAGCACCGTGACTACAACCTACGAGCAGTACTTC
CDR3aa: CASSSTVTTTYEQYF
j_gene: TRBJ2-7
abundance: -
d_gene: -
v_gene: TRBV5-1

CDR3nt: TGTGCCAGCAGTGAAGGGGGAGCGGGATTTCTCTCCTACGAGCAGTACTTC
CDR3aa: CASSEGGAGFLSYEQYF
j_gene: TRBJ2-7
abundance: -
d_gene: TRBD2
v_gene: TRBV6-1

CDR3nt: TGTGCCAGCAGTTTGGTCGGGACTAGCGGGAACTACGAGCAGTACTTC
CDR3aa: CASSLVGTSGNYEQYF
j_gene: TRBJ2-7
abundance: few
d_gene: TRBD2
v_gene: TRBV12-3/TRBV12-4

CDR3nt: TGTGCCAGCACCTTAAGTCCCAGCGGGAACAATGAGCAGTTCTTC
CDR3aa: CASTLSPSGNNEQFF
j_gene: TRBJ2-1
abundance: few
d_gene: TRBD2
v_gene: TRBV6-1

CDR3nt: TGTGCCAGCAGCCCGACTAGCTCTACCGGCACAGATACGCAGTATTTT
CDR3aa: CASSPTSSTGTDTQYF
j_gene: TRBJ2-3
abundance: -
d_gene: TRBD2
v_gene: TRBV7-8

CDR3nt: TGTGCCAGCAGCGAGGTGGGAAATACGCAGTATTTT
CDR3aa: CASSEVGNTQYF
j_gene: TRBJ2-3
abundance: few
d_gene: -
v_gene: TRBV9

CDR3nt: TGTGCCAGCAGTTTAGGACATGCTAATTCACCCCTCCACTTT
CDR3aa: CASSLGHANSPLHF
j_gene: TRBJ1-6
abundance: -
d_gene: -
v_gene: TRBV12-3/TRBV12-4

CDR3nt: TGTGCCAGCAGCCCGGACCGGTTCGGTCTGAACACTGAAGCTTTCTTT
CDR3aa: CASSPDRFGLNTEAFF
j_gene: TRBJ1-1
abundance: -
d_gene: -
v_gene: TRBV6-1

CDR3nt: TGTGCCAGCAGCCCAATCCGCCTAGCAAATGAGCAGTTCTTC
CDR3aa: CASSPIRLANEQFF
j_gene: TRBJ2-1
abundance: once
d_gene: -
v_gene: TRBV13

CDR3nt: TGTGCCAGCAGCTTGTCCGGGACAGGGAGCACAGATACGCAGTATTTT
CDR3aa: CASSLSGTGSTDTQYF
j_gene: TRBJ2-3
abundance: few
d_gene: TRBD1
v_gene: TRBV11-2

CDR3nt: TGTGCCAGCAGTGAGCGTCTAGGAGAATACAATGAGCAGTTCTTC
CDR3aa: CASSERLGEYNEQFF
j_gene: TRBJ2-1
abundance: few
d_gene: -
v_gene: TRBV6-4

CDR3nt: TGTGCCAGCAGCCAGCAGGGGGGCGGCACCGGGGAGCTGTTTTTT
CDR3aa: CASSQQGGGTGELFF
j_gene: TRBJ2-2
abundance: few
d_gene: -
v_gene: TRBV16

CDR3nt: TGTGCCAGCACCATAGACAGCTCCTACGAGCAGTACTTC
CDR3aa: CASTIDSSYEQYF
j_gene: TRBJ2-7
abundance: -
d_gene: -
v_gene: TRBV12-3/TRBV12-4

CDR3nt: TGCGCCAGCAGCTTGGCTTACTCCGACGAGCAGTACTTC
CDR3aa: CASSLAYSDEQYF
j_gene: TRBJ2-7
abundance: few
d_gene: -
v_gene: TRBV5-1

CDR3nt: TGTGCCAGCAGTAGGGGGGGCATAGCCAAAAACATTCAGTACTTC
CDR3aa: CASSRGGIAKNIQYF
j_gene: TRBJ2-4
abundance: -
d_gene: -
v_gene: TRBV12-3/TRBV12-4

CDR3nt: TGTGCCAGCAGCTCCGCCGGGACAGGGTACCAAACTGAAGCTTTCTTT
CDR3aa: CASSSAGTGYQTEAFF
j_gene: TRBJ1-1
abundance: -
d_gene: TRBD1
v_gene: TRBV13

CDR3nt: TGTGCCAGCAGCCTCAGGGGCTACAACTACAATGAGCAGTTCTTC
CDR3aa: CASSLRGYNYNEQFF
j_gene: TRBJ2-1
abundance: -
d_gene: -
v_gene: TRBV7-9

CDR3nt: TGTGCCAGCTCAGCGGACGGGAAGACTATGGCTTCGTCGCGCTACACCTTC
CDR3aa: CASSADGKTMASSRYTF
j_gene: TRBJ1-2
abundance: -
d_gene: -
v_gene: TRBV18

CDR3nt: TGTGCCACCAGTGATTTGTCTGGGGGGGAGTACAATGAGCAGTTCTTC
CDR3aa: CATSDLSGGEYNEQFF
j_gene: TRBJ2-1
abundance: -
d_gene: TRBD2
v_gene: TRBV24-1

CDR3nt: TGCAGTGCTAGAAGGGCTAGCGGGATCTATGAGCAGTACTTC
CDR3aa: CSARRASGIYEQYF
j_gene: TRBJ2-7
abundance: -
d_gene: TRBD2
v_gene: TRBV20-1

CDR3nt: TGTGCTAGTGGTTTGGCCCGTACAGGGGACAATGAGCAGTTCTTC
CDR3aa: CASGLARTGDNEQFF
j_gene: TRBJ2-1
abundance: few
d_gene: TRBD1
v_gene: TRBV12-5

CDR3nt: TGCAGTGCCCCCCTCCGGGGAATGAACAATGAGCAGTTCTTC
CDR3aa: CSAPLRGMNNEQFF
j_gene: TRBJ2-1
abundance: few
d_gene: -
v_gene: TRBV20-1

CDR3nt: TGTGCCAGCAGTTACTCAGGGGAGGGAGATGAAGCTTTCTTT
CDR3aa: CASSYSGEGDEAFF
j_gene: TRBJ1-1
abundance: few
d_gene: -
v_gene: TRBV6-5

CDR3nt: TGTGCCAGTAGCGTACTAGCGGGGGACCAAGAGACCCAGTACTTC
CDR3aa: CASSVLAGDQETQYF
j_gene: TRBJ2-5
abundance: -
d_gene: TRBD2
v_gene: TRBV19

CDR3nt: TGTGCCAGCAGCGCCCCGGGACTAGGAGATTATGAGCAGTTCTTC
CDR3aa: CASSAPGLGDYEQFF
j_gene: TRBJ2-1
abundance: -
d_gene: TRBD2
v_gene: TRBV9

CDR3nt: TGTGCCAGCAGCTTACAAACCCGGACAGGGATCGGGGAGCTGTTTTTT
CDR3aa: CASSLQTRTGIGELFF
j_gene: TRBJ2-2
abundance: -
d_gene: TRBD1
v_gene: TRBV5-5